This TCR beta chain was sequenced in a study of blood T cell repertoires in COVID-19. Turning to the study itself: The United States, Italy and Spain were the sources of the acute and convalescent COVID-19 samples. The cDNA or gDNA used as material had been derived from T cells, B-cell-depleted T cells, or PBMCs.

Trimming cost V 0 bases and J 7 bases, with 16 bases left between them. The length of the CDR3 is 16 residues. The germline V gene has CDR1 ENHRY and CDR2 SYGVKD. Clinical history as reported by participants underpinned cohort assignment. As processed by the authors: Reference gene primer amplification in the assay estimated nucleated cell counts. Clones were sequenced by immunoSEQ multiplex PCR, and TCRdb holds only the in-frame ones, with some missing. For V, J and clone size, that table is used; D and trimming come from the DNA. The sample consists of more than 300,000 clones, more than 75% of them appearing once.

The TCR sequence derives from a woman aged 18-35 years who had recovered from COVID-19. Sequencing used PBMCs or T cells enriched from blood (not recorded which). The rearrangement joins TRBV10-3 to TRBJ1-5; the D gene is possibly TRBD1 (6 bases). This CDR3 reads CAISESIAQGRQPQHF. CDR3 DNA sequence: TGTGCCATCAGTGAGTCCATAGCACAGGGTAGACAGCCCCAGCATTTT.